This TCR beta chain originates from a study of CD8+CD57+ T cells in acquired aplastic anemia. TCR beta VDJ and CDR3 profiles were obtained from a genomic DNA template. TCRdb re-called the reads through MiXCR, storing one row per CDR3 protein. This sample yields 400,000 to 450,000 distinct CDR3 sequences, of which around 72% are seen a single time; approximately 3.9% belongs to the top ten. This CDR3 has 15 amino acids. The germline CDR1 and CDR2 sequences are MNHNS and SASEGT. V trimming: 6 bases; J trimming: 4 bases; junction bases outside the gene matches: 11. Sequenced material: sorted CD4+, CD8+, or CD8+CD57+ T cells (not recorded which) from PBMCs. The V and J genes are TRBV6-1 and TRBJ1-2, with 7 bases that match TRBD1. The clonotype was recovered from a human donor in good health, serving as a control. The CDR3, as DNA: TGTGCCAGCAGCCGCTCCCTTCGACAGGGCTATGGCTACACCTTC. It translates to CASSRSLRQGYGYTF.